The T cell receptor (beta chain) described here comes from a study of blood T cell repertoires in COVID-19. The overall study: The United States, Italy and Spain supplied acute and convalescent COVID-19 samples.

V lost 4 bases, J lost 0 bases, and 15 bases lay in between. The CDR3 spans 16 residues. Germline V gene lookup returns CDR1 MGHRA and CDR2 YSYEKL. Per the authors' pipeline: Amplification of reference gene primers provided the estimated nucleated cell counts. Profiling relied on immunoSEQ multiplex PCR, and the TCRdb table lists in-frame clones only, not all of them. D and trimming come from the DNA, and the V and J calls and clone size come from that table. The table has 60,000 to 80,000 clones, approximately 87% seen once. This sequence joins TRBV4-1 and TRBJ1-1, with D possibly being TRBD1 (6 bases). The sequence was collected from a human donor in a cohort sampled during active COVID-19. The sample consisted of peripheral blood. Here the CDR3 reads CASSRSGGGLNTEAFF. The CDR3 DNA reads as TGCGCCAGCAGCCGGAGTGGGGGGGGCTTGAACACTGAAGCTTTCTTT.